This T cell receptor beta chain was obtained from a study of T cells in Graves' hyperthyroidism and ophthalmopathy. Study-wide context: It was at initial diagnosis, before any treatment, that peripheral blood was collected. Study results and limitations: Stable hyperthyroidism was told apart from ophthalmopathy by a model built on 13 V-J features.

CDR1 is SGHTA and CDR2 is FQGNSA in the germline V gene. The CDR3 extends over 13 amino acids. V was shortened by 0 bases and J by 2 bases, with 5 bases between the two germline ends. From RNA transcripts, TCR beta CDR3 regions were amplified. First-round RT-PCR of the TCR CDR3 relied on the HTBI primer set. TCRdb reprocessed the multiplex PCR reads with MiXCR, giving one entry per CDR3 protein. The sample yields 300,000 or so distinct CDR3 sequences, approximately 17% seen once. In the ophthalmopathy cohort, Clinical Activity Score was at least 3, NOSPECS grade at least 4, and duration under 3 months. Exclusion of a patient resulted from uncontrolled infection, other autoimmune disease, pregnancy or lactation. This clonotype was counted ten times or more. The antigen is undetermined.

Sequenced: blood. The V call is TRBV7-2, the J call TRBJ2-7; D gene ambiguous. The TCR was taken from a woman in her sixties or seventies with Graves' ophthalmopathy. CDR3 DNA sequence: TGTGCCAGCAGCTTAGCTAGGACCTACGAGCAGTACTTC. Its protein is CASSLARTYEQYF.